Below are 12 T cell receptor beta chains sequenced from a single sample in a study of blood T cells in healthy people across ages. A J-beta primer mix and a sample-barcoded 5' primer were used in a second PCR of roughly 6 to 12 cycles. TCRdb re-derived calls from the 5' RACE reads in MiXCR, one entry per CDR3 protein. The table lists hundreds of thousands of distinct CDR3 sequences, 58% of them singletons. The specimen sequenced was blood. The receptor source for this set is a man aged 60 to 69 in good health.

V usage is TRBV7-2 and J usage is TRBJ2-7; 7 bases agree with TRBD1. V was clipped by 8 bases and J by 4 bases; unmatched bases: 2. The CDR3 totals 11 residues. Germline V CDR1 and CDR2: SGHTA, FQGNSA. The DNA of the CDR3 is TGTGCCAGCGGCAGGGGGTACGAGCAGTACTTC. Its translation is CASGRGYEQYF.

J is TRBJ2-7 and V is TRBV2; 8 positions agree with TRBD1. V lost 8 bases, J lost 0 bases, and 6 bases stayed unmatched. This CDR3 comprises 14 residues. Germline V gives CDR1 SNHLY, CDR2 FYNNEI. The CDR3 nucleotides read TGTGCCAGCTCGGCGGGACAGGTCTCCTACGAGCAGTACTTC. Translation: CASSAGQVSYEQYF. Together with reference TRBV2 and TRBJ2-7, the CDR3 gives the full variable domain: EPEVTQTPSHQVTQMGQEVILRCVPISNHLYFYWYRQILGQKVEFLVSFYNNEISEKSEIFDDQFSVERPDGSNFTLKIRSTKLEDSAMYFCASSAGQVSYEQYFGPGTRLTVT.

The chain's CDR3 is CSASPGGGAGTGELFF. In DNA, the CDR3 is TGCAGTGCTAGCCCAGGAGGGGGGGCAGGCACCGGGGAGCTGTTTTTT. V usage is TRBV20-1 and J usage is TRBJ2-2; D may be TRBD2 (7 bases). The CDR3 runs 16 residues. Germline lookup yields CDR1 DFQATT and CDR2 SNEGSKA (reference sequence). Trimming pared 3 bases from V and 4 bases from J, leaving 18 bases between.

The V and J genes are TRBV10-3 and TRBJ2-5; D ambiguous. TRBJ2-7 explains the end of the DNA better; the J call may be wrong. Germline assignment: CDR1 ENHRY and CDR2 SYGVKD. The CDR3 consists of 14 residues. The CDR3: CAISAAGSFDEQYF. The CDR3 nucleotides read TGTGCCATCAGTGCGGCAGGATCTTTCGACGAGCAGTACTTC.

The chain couples TRBV9 to TRBJ2-2; 9 bases align to TRBD2. The germline V gene encodes CDR1 SGDLS and CDR2 YYNGEE. This CDR3 comprises 17 residues. V shed 0 bases, J shed 1 base, and the junction held 4 bases outside the gene matches. The CDR3 sequence: CASSVGLAGQNTGELFF. CDR3 coding DNA: TGTGCCAGCAGCGTAGGGCTAGCGGGGCAGAACACCGGGGAGCTGTTTTTT.

The rearrangement links TRBV3-1 to TRBJ2-1, with 8 bases aligning to TRBD2. Per the germline V gene, CDR1 is LGHDT and CDR2 is YNNKEL (reference sequence). The CDR3 is 16 amino acids. Trimming removed 1 base from V and 4 bases from J; junction bases left unmatched: 6. CDR3 loop: CASSQAGTSLYNEQFF. CDR3 in DNA: TGTGCCAGCAGCCAAGCCGGGACTAGTCTTTACAATGAGCAGTTCTTC.

The chain links TRBV2 to TRBJ1-6; 9 bases are a match to TRBD1. There are 16 residues in the CDR3. The V and J ends lost 7 bases and 0 bases, in that order; junction bases with no gene match: 4. Germline lookup yields CDR1 SNHLY and CDR2 FYNNEI. The CDR3 loop is CASTGTGSSYNSPLHF. Here the CDR3 DNA reads TGTGCCAGCACAGGGACAGGGAGCTCCTATAATTCACCCCTCCACTTT.

The rearrangement joins TRBV7-2 to TRBJ1-4; 8 nucleotides match TRBD1. Losses at the gene ends were 5 bases for V and 0 bases for J; bases not matched to a gene: 11. The CDR3 covers 18 residues. Germline CDR1 SGHTA, CDR2 FQGNSA. Written as DNA, the CDR3 is TGTGCCAGCAGCCTAGGACAGGGATCGTTGGCAACTAATGAAAAACTGTTTTTT. Translation gives CASSLGQGSLATNEKLFF.

The chain carries TRBV3-1 and TRBJ1-1, with D tentatively TRBD1 (6 bases). The length of the CDR3 is 13 residues. Germline lookup yields CDR1 LGHDT and CDR2 YNNKEL (reference sequence). Between the trimmed V and J ends, which lost 11 bases and 6 bases, there was a span of 19 bases. The CDR3 coding sequence is TGTGCCGCCTCCGGTGGGGACATCCCTGAAGCTTTCTTT. Its translation: CAASGGDIPEAFF.

This clonotype was counted at least ten times. The V gene is TRBV11-2, the J gene TRBJ1-2, with 7 bases fitting TRBD1. CDR3 length: 18 amino acids. V lost 3 bases and J lost 0; bases outside the gene matches: 13. Looked up from germline, CDR1 is SGHAT and CDR2 is FQNNGV. CDR3 nucleotide sequence: TGTGCCAGCAGCTTCCGAAGACAGGGAAAGGGACCTAACTATGGCTACACCTTC. Residues: CASSFRRQGKGPNYGYTF.

The rearrangement links TRBV12-3 or TRBV12-4 to TRBJ2-5; 10 bases fit TRBD1. CDR3 size: 15 residues. The V and J ends lost 5 bases and 11 bases, in that order; junction bases with no gene match: 14. CDR3 DNA sequence: TGTGCCAGCAGTAAACCGGGACAGGGGAGGAATGAGCAGTACTTC. Amino acid sequence: CASSKPGQGRNEQYF.

This clonotype appeared once. This chain connects TRBV6-1 to TRBJ2-1; D ambiguous. Deletions cut 6 bases from V and 2 bases from J, with 20 bases between. The CDR3 consists of 17 residues. In germline, CDR1 is MNHNS, CDR2 SASEGT. The CDR3, as DNA: TGTGCCAGCAGGGTTACCTCAGGTCACCACCCCTACAATGAGCAGTTCTTC. This codes for CASRVTSGHHPYNEQFF.